This T cell receptor (beta chain) came from a study of CD8+CD57+ T cells in acquired aplastic anemia. Overall study: The sorted CD4+ and CD8+ cells yielded an average roughly 3 ug of DNA. Study conclusions and caveats: Researchers reported that CD8+ Simpson's diversity was not significantly different in patients versus controls.

Germline CDR1 MNHNS, CDR2 SASEGT. V lost 5 bases to trimming and J lost 0 bases, with 16 bases between them. The CDR3 contains 16 residues. This clonotype was seen only a few times. No antigen is known for it. Previously, flow cytometry had revealed CD8+CD57+ cell expansion in the patients chosen for sequencing. Genomic DNA provided the template from which TCR beta VDJ and CDR3 profiles were obtained. TCRdb recomputed calls from the reads with MiXCR, one row per CDR3 protein. The sample lists about 200,000 distinct CDR3 sequences, less than 75% occurring once. The sample was sorted CD4+, CD8+, or CD8+CD57+ T cells (not recorded which) from PBMCs. This chain uses TRBV6-1 with TRBJ2-5, with unresolved D. The receptor was derived from a human donor with aplastic anemia. This CDR3 reads CASSFLSGVYQETQYF. In nucleotides, the CDR3 is TGTGCCAGCAGTTTCCTCTCAGGAGTGTACCAAGAGACCCAGTACTTC.